These 23 T cell receptor beta chains share one sample of origin, sequenced in a study of T cells in Graves' hyperthyroidism and ophthalmopathy. There were TCR beta CDR3 regions amplified from RNA transcripts. The TCR CDR3 was amplified in a first-round RT-PCR using the HTBI primer set. Using its own MiXCR run on the multiplex PCR reads, TCRdb lists one record per CDR3 protein. The table has a few hundred thousand distinct CDR3 sequences, about 20% seen once; the top ten hold 3.7%. Sample: blood. The receptors here all came from a woman between 18 and 30 years old with Graves' hyperthyroidism.

The sample holds many counts of this clonotype. This chain links TRBV6-5 with TRBJ2-7; perhaps TRBD2 as D (5 bases). Germline values: CDR1 MNHEY, CDR2 SVGAGI. The CDR3 covers 16 residues. V lost 0 bases and J lost 3, with 15 bases in between. CDR3 sequence reads: CASSYSERAGLYEQYF. CDR3 nucleotides: TGTGCCAGCAGTTACTCCGAACGGGCCGGACTCTACGAGCAGTACTTC.

This clonotype was detected ten times or more. The chain carries TRBV30 and TRBJ1-2, with 9 bases fitting TRBD1. The CDR3 is 13 residues long. The germline gives CDR1 GTSNPN, CDR2 SVGIG (reference sequence). Unmatched junction bases numbered 4, after V lost 2 bases and J lost 6 bases. CDR3 DNA sequence: TGTGCCTGGAGTAACAGGGGGCCGGATGGCTACACCTTC. It translates to CAWSNRGPDGYTF.

This clonotype was observed many times. The V call is TRBV6-5, the J call TRBJ2-7; 9 bases are a match to TRBD2. The CDR3 is 15 residues long. Germline CDR1 reads MNHEY; CDR2 reads SVGAGI. V was clipped by 2 bases and J by 5 bases; unmatched bases: 7. CDR3 sequence: CASSYRIAGANEQYF. DNA for the CDR3: TGTGCCAGCAGTTACAGAATAGCGGGGGCGAACGAGCAGTACTTC.

This clonotype was seen ten or more times. V is TRBV7-6 and J is TRBJ2-2, with D unclear. Germline CDR1 reads SGHVS; CDR2 reads FNYEAQ. The length of the CDR3 is 13 residues. Between the trimmed V and J ends, which lost 0 bases and 4 bases, there was a span of 3 bases. In nucleotides, the CDR3 is TGTGCCAGCAGCTTAGCCCCCACCGGGGAGCTGTTTTTT. Translated, it gives CASSLAPTGELFF.

This clonotype was counted a few times. Just one base apart from a much larger clone, this may be a read error. The J gene is TRBJ1-5, the V gene TRBV11-2; D unclear. V lost 3 bases and J 0 bases, leaving 15 bases between the germline ends. The CDR3 has 17 amino acids. Per germline, CDR1 SGHAT and CDR2 FQNNGV. The CDR3 protein is CASSFSPLPYSNQPQHF. For the CDR3, the DNA is TGTGCCAGCAGCTTTTCCCCCCTCCCGTATAGCAATCAGCCCCAGCATTTT.

This clonotype appeared many times. This may arise from a read error, as a much more abundant clone is one base away. J is TRBJ2-2 and V is TRBV2, with D maybe TRBD1 (5 bases). Per the germline V gene, CDR1 is SNHLY and CDR2 is FYNNEI. The CDR3 totals 14 residues. Between the trimmed V and J ends, which lost 4 bases and 1 base, there was a span of 7 bases. CDR3 sequence (DNA): TGTGCCAGCAGTGTAGACAGGAACACCGGGGAGCTGTTTTTT. Amino acid sequence: CASSVDRNTGELFF.

This clonotype was counted many times. The chain couples TRBV7-6 to TRBJ2-7, with TRBD2 matching 7 bases. The CDR3 covers 13 residues. Germline V gene lookup returns CDR1 SGHVS and CDR2 FNYEAQ. V shed 5 bases and J 5 bases; nucleotides not matched to a gene: 6. CDR3 nucleotide sequence: TGTGCCAGCAGCCTACAAGGACTAGACGAGCAGTACTTC. Translating gives CASSLQGLDEQYF.

This clonotype was detected ten times or more. The rearrangement uses TRBV20-1 and TRBJ1-1; D might be TRBD1 (6 bases). This CDR3 is built from 16 residues. Germline-derived CDR1 and CDR2 are DFQATT and SNEGSKA (reference sequence). Trimming left V 2 bases short and J 0 bases short, with 16 bases between. CDR3 residues: CSARSWTVGVNTEAFF. CDR3 in DNA: TGCAGTGCTAGATCTTGGACAGTTGGGGTGAACACTGAAGCTTTCTTT.

This clonotype was counted many times. The chain carries TRBV11-2 and TRBJ2-5, with 8 positions matching TRBD1. The CDR3 is 15 amino acids. The V and J ends lost 6 bases and 5 bases, in that order; junction bases with no gene match: 11. Looked up from germline, CDR1 is SGHAT and CDR2 is FQNNGV. The CDR3: CASRTPFDRGETQYF. The CDR3 DNA sequence: TGTGCCAGCAGGACCCCCTTCGACAGGGGCGAGACCCAGTACTTC.

This clonotype was seen ten or more times. The rearrangement joins TRBV3-1 to TRBJ1-3; the D is unclear. The CDR3 runs 13 residues. The germline V gene has CDR1 LGHDT and CDR2 YNNKEL (reference sequence). Deletions cut 0 bases from V and 2 bases from J, with 2 bases between. Here the CDR3 reads CASSQDAGNTIYF. CDR3 sequence (DNA): TGTGCCAGCAGCCAAGACGCTGGAAACACCATATATTTT.

The chain employs TRBV27 and TRBJ1-2, with D possibly TRBD1 on 6 matching bases. Trimming took off 5 bases at V and 8 bases at J, with 12 bases between the two ends. CDR1 is MNHEY and CDR2 is SMNVEV in the germline V gene (reference sequence). This CDR3 has 12 residues. The CDR3, as DNA: TGTGCCAGCAGTCCCAGGGGAAACGGCTACACCTTC. Translating gives CASSPRGNGYTF.

This clonotype was observed many times. The chain uses TRBV15 and TRBJ1-5, with TRBD1 matching 11 bases. Germline assignment: CDR1 LNHNV and CDR2 YYDKDF (reference sequence). V was clipped by 1 base and J by 4 bases; unmatched bases: 3. This CDR3 has 16 amino acids. The CDR3 sequence: CATSRGTGGRNQPQHF. The CDR3 bases are TGTGCCACCAGCAGAGGGACAGGGGGCCGGAATCAGCCCCAGCATTTT.

This clonotype was found many times. V gene TRBV5-1 combines with J gene TRBJ2-7, with 7 bases identical to TRBD1. The CDR3 runs to 14 residues. Germline lookup yields CDR1 SGHRS and CDR2 YFSETQ. The V and J ends lost 4 bases and 4 bases, in that order; junction bases with no gene match: 8. The chain's CDR3 is CASSVEGGAYEQYF. Here the CDR3 DNA reads TGCGCCAGCAGCGTTGAAGGGGGCGCATACGAGCAGTACTTC. Full variable domain (remainder filled in from reference TRBV5-1 and TRBJ2-7): KAGVTQTPRYLIKTRGQQVTLSCSPISGHRSVSWYQQTPGQGLQFLFEYFSETQRNKGNFPGRFSGRQFSNSRSEMNVSTLELGDSALYLCASSVEGGAYEQYFGPGTRLTVT.

The table lists this clonotype with many counts. The junction departs from germline at one end; a sequencing error may be responsible. This chain connects TRBV5-1 to TRBJ2-2; the D gene is possibly TRBD1 (5 bases). The CDR3 runs 14 residues. Germline values: CDR1 SGHRS, CDR2 YFSETQ. This chain's CDR3 is CANSLTQGTGELFF. The CDR3 coding sequence is TGCGCCAACAGCTTGACCCAGGGCACCGGGGAGCTGTTTTTT.

The DNA of the CDR3 is TGTGCCAGCTCCTCTTATCTAGCGGGGGATCGGTACGAGCAGTACTTC. Residues: CASSSYLAGDRYEQYF. The V gene is TRBV18, the J gene TRBJ2-7, with 10 bases matching TRBD2. CDR3 size: 16 residues. J was trimmed by 4 bases and V by 6 bases; bases with no gene match: 12. The germline gives CDR1 KGHSH, CDR2 LQKENI.

The J gene is TRBJ2-2, the V gene TRBV28, with D hard to call. V was pared by 11 bases and J by 3 bases, with 10 bases between. This CDR3 is built from 12 residues. Germline V gene sequence: CDR1 MDHEN, CDR2 SYDVKM. The CDR3: CAVDGDTGELFF. The CDR3 DNA reads as TGTGCCGTGGACGGAGACACCGGGGAGCTGTTTTTT.

This clonotype came up a few times. The CDR3 DNA follows: TGTGCCAGCAGTGAAGTAGTCGGACAGTTGAACACTGAAGCTTTCTTT. It encodes CASSEVVGQLNTEAFF. The chain links TRBV6-1 to TRBJ1-1, with TRBD1 as a possible D gene (6 bases). The V end lost 1 base, the J end lost 0 bases, and 12 bases lay between the germline ends. CDR3 length: 16 residues. Germline assignment: CDR1 MNHNS and CDR2 SASEGT.

This clonotype was observed many times. The chain has TRBV4-1 and TRBJ1-1; D unclear. CDR3 length: 14 amino acids. With 4 bases removed from V and 2 bases from J, the gap between germline ends came to 11 bases. The germline V gene encodes CDR1 MGHRA and CDR2 YSYEKL. The CDR3 here is CASSRYGRNTEAFF. The CDR3 region has the DNA TGCGCCAGCAGCCGCTATGGACGCAACACTGAAGCTTTCTTT.

The chain links TRBV3-1 to TRBJ2-7; D is possibly TRBD1 or TRBD2 (5 bases each). The CDR3 spans 15 residues. Trimming shortened V by 6 bases and J by 0 bases, and 15 bases separated the two germline ends. Germline-derived CDR1 and CDR2 are LGHDT and YNNKEL (reference sequence). CDR3 coding DNA: TGTGCCAGCAGTCCGTCGGGGCTCCCCTCCTACGAGCAGTACTTC. Its translation: CASSPSGLPSYEQYF.

The J gene is TRBJ1-6, the V gene TRBV7-9, with D hard to call. Trimming cost V 5 bases and J 7 bases, with 18 bases left between them. Germline V gene lookup returns CDR1 SEHNR and CDR2 FQNEAQ (reference sequence). The CDR3 totals 16 residues. The CDR3 protein is CASSPIAGRRNSPLHF. The CDR3 bases are TGTGCCAGCAGCCCCATTGCAGGACGGAGAAATTCACCCCTCCACTTT.

This clonotype was counted ten times or more. J is TRBJ1-6 and V is TRBV6-1; perhaps TRBD1 as D (6 bases). This CDR3 is 15 amino acids long. Germline CDR1 is MNHNS and CDR2 is SASEGT. V was shortened by 6 bases and J by 1 base, with 10 bases between the two germline ends. CDR3 sequence reads: CASSSTGSYNSPLHF. The CDR3 nucleotides read TGTGCCAGCAGCTCTACAGGGTCCTATAATTCACCCCTCCACTTT.

This clonotype was observed at least ten times. CDR3 in DNA: TGCAGTGCTGGACAGTCCGGGGCTTTCTTT. It codes for CSAGQSGAFF. The chain links TRBV20-1 to TRBJ1-1; the D gene is possibly TRBD1 (6 bases). The V gene lost 5 bases and the J gene lost 11 bases, with 12 bases spanning the gap. Germline lookup yields CDR1 DFQATT and CDR2 SNEGSKA (reference sequence). The CDR3 is 10 residues long.

This clonotype appeared many times. The V and J genes are TRBV6-2 or TRBV6-3 and TRBJ2-7; 10 nucleotides line up with TRBD2. CDR3 size: 16 residues. V lost 3 bases, J lost 5 bases, and 10 bases stayed unmatched. Germline V gene data show CDR1 as MNHEY and CDR2 as SVGEGT. The CDR3 DNA sequence: TGTGCCAGCAGTTATTTCCCTAGCGGGGGACATAACGAGCAGTACTTC. Protein sequence: CASSYFPSGGHNEQYF.